The 23 T cell receptor beta chains below were found in one sample sequenced in a study of T cell repertoires in cytomegalovirus infection. Antigen specificity for these receptors is unknown. MiXCR, applied by TCRdb to the reads, yields one record per CDR3 protein. The table records around 200,000 distinct CDR3 sequences, 35% to 40% of them present only once. The sequencing used CD8+ T cells from cultured PBMCs, collected from culture after CMV antigen stimulation. The receptors come from a human donor in good health (CMV status not recorded). Some clones in this sample may be carry-over from other donors' samples.

This clonotype has only a few counts. V is TRBV7-6 and J is TRBJ2-7; no firm D call. Per germline, CDR1 SGHVS and CDR2 FNYEAQ. The CDR3 covers 14 residues. The V gene lost 1 base and the J gene lost 2 bases, with 9 bases spanning the gap. CDR3 coding DNA: TGTGCCAGCAGCTTAGGTACATCTACCTACGAGCAGTACTTC. Translating it yields CASSLGTSTYEQYF.

V and J are TRBV6-8 and TRBJ1-1; weak D call: TRBD1 (5 bases). Trimming cost V 5 bases and J 7 bases, with 20 bases left between them. Germline V CDR1 and CDR2: MNHGY, SAAAGT. CDR3 length: 15 amino acids. Here the CDR3 reads CASSGVPLWGGEAFF. The DNA for the CDR3 is TGTGCCAGCAGTGGGGTCCCTCTTTGGGGGGGTGAAGCTTTCTTT.

Concerning this clonotype: Germline is not matched at one junction end, which may reflect a read error. The rearrangement joins TRBV2 to TRBJ1-1; D is uncertain. The CDR3 is 9 amino acids. CDR1 and CDR2 (germline): SNHLY, FYNNEI. CDR3 nucleotide sequence: TGTGCCAGCAGGGAGCGGGTCCTCTTT. Residues: CASRERVLF.

This chain joins TRBV28 and TRBJ2-2; D gene unclear. The germline V gene encodes CDR1 MDHEN and CDR2 SYDVKM. Deletions cut 6 bases from V and 0 bases from J, with 8 bases between. The CDR3 has 14 amino acids. CDR3 nucleotide sequence: TGTGCCAGCAGAGGACGTTCGAACACCGGGGAGCTGTTTTTT. Translating gives CASRGRSNTGELFF.

The V call is TRBV7-6, the J call TRBJ2-1; D gene uncertain. V was pared by 6 bases and J by 1 base, with 13 bases between. This CDR3 region has 15 residues. Germline-derived CDR1 and CDR2 are SGHVS and FNYEAQ. The CDR3 loop is CASSLLLESYNEQFF. The CDR3 DNA reads as TGTGCCAGCAGTTTACTCCTGGAGTCCTACAATGAGCAGTTCTTC.

This sequence joins TRBV4-1 and TRBJ2-1; TRBD2 agrees at 8 bases. The length of the CDR3 is 17 residues. The V gene's germline CDR1 is MGHRA and CDR2 YSYEKL. V lost 2 bases, J lost 12 bases, and 18 bases stayed unmatched. CDR3 residues: CASSQHFLAGGTLGQFF. The CDR3 DNA reads TGCGCCAGCAGCCAACACTTCCTAGCGGGCGGTACATTGGGGCAGTTCTTC.

This clonotype appeared a single time. The V call is TRBV7-6, the J call TRBJ2-1, with 7 positions matching TRBD1. Germline V gene data show CDR1 as SGHVS and CDR2 as FNYEAQ. There are 14 residues in the CDR3. V lost 5 bases and J lost 8; bases outside the gene matches: 9. This chain's CDR3 is CASSPDRVGDEQFF. For the CDR3, the DNA is TGTGCCAGCAGCCCCGACAGGGTGGGGGATGAGCAGTTCTTC.

This clonotype was observed at least ten times. This chain connects TRBV12-3 or TRBV12-4 to TRBJ1-1; the D is unclear. The CDR3 covers 11 residues. V was trimmed by 3 bases and J by 5 bases, leaving 4 bases between them. CDR3 DNA sequence: TGTGCCAGCAGTTTTGGGACTGAAGCTTTCTTT. Its protein product is CASSFGTEAFF.

This clonotype was seen a few times. The V and J genes are TRBV12-3 or TRBV12-4 and TRBJ2-5; D gene ambiguous. This CDR3 spans 14 amino acids. V shed 6 bases and J shed 2 bases, with 13 bases lying between them. The CDR3 DNA reads as TGTGCCAGCAGCCCGACCCCTCTACAAGAGACCCAGTACTTC. This codes for CASSPTPLQETQYF.

This clonotype showed up just a few times. The rearrangement links TRBV19 to TRBJ2-2, with D maybe TRBD2 (6 bases). This CDR3 spans 15 amino acids. V shed 3 bases and J shed 2 bases, with 10 bases lying between them. The germline CDR1 and CDR2 sequences are LNHDA and SQIVND (reference sequence). DNA of the CDR3: TGTGCCAGTAGTATCGGCGGGATCAACACCGGGGAGCTGTTTTTT. It codes for CASSIGGINTGELFF.

The table lists this clonotype with a few counts. The chain is built from TRBV20-1 and TRBJ1-5, with D tentatively TRBD1 (6 bases). CDR1 DFQATT and CDR2 SNEGSKA come from the germline V gene (reference sequence). V dropped 0 bases and J dropped 2 bases, with 11 bases sitting between them. CDR3 size: 15 residues. The DNA for the CDR3 is TGCAGTGCTAGAGATAGGGGGACGGGCAATCAGCCCCAGCATTTT. Translated, it gives CSARDRGTGNQPQHF.

To note about this clonotype: Sequence at one end of the junction differs from germline and may be a read error. The chain couples TRBV7-3 to TRBJ1-5, with TRBD1 as a possible D gene (5 bases). Germline V gives CDR1 SGHTA, CDR2 FQGTGA. The CDR3 is 19 amino acids. CDR3 region: CASSLIFRGVPVRIQPQHF. The CDR3 nucleotides are TGTGCCAGCAGTTTAATTTTCCGGGGGGTTCCAGTTAGGATTCAGCCCCAGCATTTT.

The chain has TRBV12-3 or TRBV12-4 and TRBJ2-1; D not resolved. With 6 bases removed from V and 0 bases from J, the gap between germline ends came to 12 bases. This CDR3 has 15 amino acids. The CDR3 loop is CASSPYGLSYNEQFF. In DNA, the CDR3 is TGTGCCAGCAGCCCCTATGGCCTCTCCTACAATGAGCAGTTCTTC.

This clonotype has a handful of counts. The chain carries TRBV7-9 and TRBJ2-1; the D gene is possibly TRBD1 (7 bases). Germline-derived CDR1 and CDR2 are SEHNR and FQNEAQ (reference sequence). CDR3 size: 16 residues. The V gene lost 5 bases and the J gene lost 2 bases, with 16 bases spanning the gap. This CDR3 is CASSQAGTGAYNEQFF. The CDR3 region has the DNA TGTGCCAGCAGCCAAGCGGGTACAGGGGCCTACAATGAGCAGTTCTTC.

This rearrangement joins TRBV11-2 to TRBJ2-7; the match to TRBD2 covers 8 bases. The CDR3 has 15 residues. V trimming: 3 bases; J trimming: 2 bases; junction bases outside the gene matches: 6. Germline V CDR1 and CDR2: SGHAT, FQNNGV. The CDR3 coding sequence is TGTGCCAGCAGCTTGACAGCGGGGGAGACCTACGAGCAGTACTTC. This translates into CASSLTAGETYEQYF.

The J gene is TRBJ1-5, the V gene TRBV12-3 or TRBV12-4, with 10 bases fitting TRBD1. The CDR3 runs to 16 residues. V lost 6 bases, J lost 7 bases, and 12 bases stayed unmatched. CDR3 coding DNA: TGTGCCAGCAGCAAGGACAGGGGGAGAGGGGGCCAGCCCCAGCATTTT. The encoded protein is CASSKDRGRGGQPQHF.

The chain links TRBV28 to TRBJ2-7; 7 bases are a match to TRBD2. The CDR3 runs to 15 residues. J gave up 5 bases and V 5 bases, and 12 bases lay outside the gene matches. Germline V gene sequence: CDR1 MDHEN, CDR2 SYDVKM. CDR3 amino acids: CASSAEGRASNEQYF. CDR3 nucleotides: TGTGCCAGCAGTGCGGAGGGGAGGGCTTCGAACGAGCAGTACTTC. Variable domain in full (rest from reference TRBV28 and TRBJ2-7): DVKVTQSSRYLVKRTGEKVFLECVQDMDHENMFWYRQDPGLGLRLIYFSYDVKMKEKGDIPEGYSVSREKKERFSLILESASTNQTSMYLCASSAEGRASNEQYFGPGTRLTVT.

This rearrangement joins TRBV20-1 to TRBJ1-1; D not certain. CDR3 length equals 14 residues. Germline CDR1 reads DFQATT; CDR2 reads SNEGSKA (reference sequence). Trimming cost V 1 base and J 0 bases, with 9 bases left between them. CDR3 protein: CSARVPAMNTEAFF. In DNA, the CDR3 is TGCAGTGCTAGAGTCCCCGCCATGAACACTGAAGCTTTCTTT.

Only a few counts were recorded for this clonotype. The chain carries TRBV7-9 and TRBJ2-3; 10 positions agree with TRBD2. V gave up 5 bases and J gave up 1 base; unmatched junction bases: 15. Germline values: CDR1 SEHNR, CDR2 FQNEAQ (reference sequence). There are 19 residues in the CDR3. The CDR3 DNA reads as TGTGCCAGCAGCATTCAGTGGGTAACCGGGACTAGCGGCACAGATACGCAGTATTTT. Protein sequence: CASSIQWVTGTSGTDTQYF.

This clonotype was observed a handful of times. The rearrangement uses TRBV28 and TRBJ2-2; 8 nucleotides align to TRBD2. This CDR3 comprises 17 residues. From germline, CDR1 is MDHEN and CDR2 SYDVKM. V dropped 3 bases and J dropped 4; count of bases not matched to a gene: 10. In DNA, the CDR3 is TGTGCCAGCAGTTTCTCACAGCGGGAGTTTAGCACCGGGGAGCTGTTTTTT. This gives the protein CASSFSQREFSTGELFF. Filled out from reference TRBV28 and TRBJ2-2, the complete variable domain reads DVKVTQSSRYLVKRTGEKVFLECVQDMDHENMFWYRQDPGLGLRLIYFSYDVKMKEKGDIPEGYSVSREKKERFSLILESASTNQTSMYLCASSFSQREFSTGELFFGEGSRLTVL.

The chain is built from TRBV4-1 and TRBJ2-5; D is perhaps TRBD1 (6 bases). Trimming removed 3 bases at V and 4 bases at J, with 9 bases between. The CDR3 extends over 13 amino acids. Germline V gene lookup returns CDR1 MGHRA and CDR2 YSYEKL. The CDR3 here is CASSHYRAETQYF. Written as DNA, the CDR3 is TGCGCCAGCAGCCATTACAGGGCAGAGACCCAGTACTTC.

The J gene is TRBJ2-1, the V gene TRBV7-9; 11 bases map to TRBD2. Germline CDR1 and CDR2: SEHNR and FQNEAQ (reference sequence). This CDR3 contains 17 residues. The junction had 11 bases not matched to a gene; V was cut back by 2 bases and J by 8 bases. CDR3 DNA sequence: TGTGCCAGCAGCTTACCCACTCATAGCGGGAGGGGATATGAGCAGTTCTTC. Translating it yields CASSLPTHSGRGYEQFF.

The chain recombines TRBV15 with TRBJ1-5; the D gene is possibly TRBD1 (5 bases). Germline V gene sequence: CDR1 LNHNV, CDR2 YYDKDF (reference sequence). Trimming took off 3 bases at V and 5 bases at J, with 14 bases between the two ends. This CDR3 region has 15 residues. The CDR3 loop is CATSSAGWSDQPQHF. The CDR3 nucleotides are TGTGCCACCAGCAGTGCAGGGTGGAGTGATCAGCCCCAGCATTTT.